A selection of T cell receptor beta chains follows, all from one sample in a study of blood T cell repertoires in COVID-19. Repertoires were generated with immunoSEQ multiplex PCR, while TCRdb's copy carries only in-frame clones and drops some. The table records about 200,000 clones, about 85% of them present only once. The sequenced sample was peripheral blood. These receptor sequences come from a woman aged 40-49 years with COVID-19, enrolled during active disease. Each CDR3 is given with its conserved first and last residue. The order of the fields is J gene, clone size, D gene, V gene, CDR3 protein, CDR3 DNA. The D gene is left open where the match is weak. Expanded clones get a size class; other rows say once, few or many, or leave the size out.

j_gene: TRBJ2-7; abundance: many; d_gene: .; v_gene: TRBV7-8; CDR3aa: CASHRGPGLAGVYEQYF; CDR3nt: TGTGCCAGCCACAGGGGGCCGGGTCTAGCGGGAGTCTACGAGCAGTACTTC
j_gene: TRBJ2-3; abundance: .; d_gene: TRBD2; v_gene: TRBV29-1; CDR3aa: CSVARGTSGTDTQYF; CDR3nt: TGCAGCGTTGCGAGGGGGACTAGCGGCACAGATACGCAGTATTTT
j_gene: TRBJ1-1; abundance: few; d_gene: .; v_gene: TRBV5-4; CDR3aa: CASSLDRDTEAFF; CDR3nt: TGTGCCAGCAGCTTGGACAGGGACACTGAAGCTTTCTTT
j_gene: TRBJ1-1; abundance: once; d_gene: .; v_gene: TRBV3-1/TRBV3-2; CDR3aa: CASSEGRHTEAFF; CDR3nt: TGTGCCAGCAGCGAGGGCCGGCACACTGAAGCTTTCTTT
j_gene: TRBJ2-5; abundance: .; d_gene: TRBD1; v_gene: TRBV4-1; CDR3aa: CASSHLVGQGIETQYF; CDR3nt: TGCGCCAGCAGCCACTTGGTTGGACAGGGAATAGAGACCCAGTACTTC
j_gene: TRBJ2-7; abundance: .; d_gene: .; v_gene: TRBV21-1; CDR3aa: CASSRGGFNEQYF; CDR3nt: TGTGCCAGCAGCAGGGGGGGGTTTAACGAGCAGTACTTC
j_gene: TRBJ2-7; abundance: few; d_gene: .; v_gene: TRBV12-3/TRBV12-4; CDR3aa: CASSFGGSYEQYF; CDR3nt: TGTGCCAGCAGTTTCGGCGGTTCCTACGAGCAGTACTTC
j_gene: TRBJ2-7; abundance: .; d_gene: TRBD2; v_gene: TRBV6-2/TRBV6-3; CDR3aa: CASSYSTTTSGGLPYEQYF; CDR3nt: TGTGCCAGCAGTTACTCAACCACTACCAGCGGGGGACTTCCCTACGAGCAGTACTTC
j_gene: TRBJ1-2; abundance: few; d_gene: TRBD1; v_gene: TRBV12-3/TRBV12-4; CDR3aa: CASSSGQVYGYTF; CDR3nt: TGTGCCAGCAGTTCGGGACAGGTCTATGGCTACACCTTC
j_gene: TRBJ2-2; abundance: .; d_gene: .; v_gene: TRBV5-4; CDR3aa: CASSLVGAGELFF; CDR3nt: TGTGCCAGCAGCTTGGTCGGAGCCGGGGAGCTGTTTTTT
j_gene: TRBJ2-3; abundance: .; d_gene: .; v_gene: TRBV6-5; CDR3aa: CASRTDFSPTDTQYF; CDR3nt: TGTGCCAGCAGAACCGACTTCAGCCCAACAGATACGCAGTATTTT
j_gene: TRBJ1-2; abundance: .; d_gene: .; v_gene: TRBV2; CDR3aa: CARSRGDGYTF; CDR3nt: TGTGCCAGGAGCAGGGGCGATGGCTACACCTTC
j_gene: TRBJ2-2; abundance: .; d_gene: .; v_gene: TRBV5-1; CDR3aa: CASSPSSTNTGELFF; CDR3nt: TGCGCCAGCAGCCCATCTTCTACTAACACCGGGGAGCTGTTTTTT
j_gene: TRBJ1-2; abundance: few; d_gene: .; v_gene: TRBV5-6; CDR3aa: CASSPRRVPGLDGYTF; CDR3nt: TGTGCCAGCAGCCCTCGTCGAGTGCCAGGGTTAGATGGCTACACCTTC
j_gene: TRBJ2-5; abundance: .; d_gene: TRBD2; v_gene: TRBV23-1; CDR3aa: CASSRLAGGRETQYF; CDR3nt: TGCGCCAGCAGTCGACTAGCGGGAGGGAGGGAGACCCAGTACTTC
j_gene: TRBJ2-2; abundance: few; d_gene: TRBD1; v_gene: TRBV5-1; CDR3aa: CASSHDRGTNTGELFF; CDR3nt: TGCGCCAGCAGCCACGACAGGGGGACCAACACCGGGGAGCTGTTTTTT
j_gene: TRBJ1-3; abundance: few; d_gene: TRBD1; v_gene: TRBV3-1/TRBV3-2; CDR3aa: CASSRTGDFSGNTIYF; CDR3nt: TGTGCCAGCAGCCGTACAGGGGACTTCTCTGGAAACACCATATATTTT
j_gene: TRBJ2-7; abundance: .; d_gene: TRBD2; v_gene: TRBV6-5; CDR3aa: CAAGRGGVKPYEQYF; CDR3nt: TGTGCCGCCGGAAGGGGAGGGGTAAAACCCTACGAGCAGTACTTC
j_gene: TRBJ2-7; abundance: .; d_gene: TRBD2; v_gene: TRBV7-2; CDR3aa: CASSLTGGSSYEQYF; CDR3nt: TGTGCCAGCAGCCTTACCGGGGGGAGCTCCTACGAGCAGTACTTC
j_gene: TRBJ2-5; abundance: .; d_gene: .; v_gene: TRBV30; CDR3aa: CAWSPGGRVAETQYF; CDR3nt: TGTGCCTGGAGTCCCGGTGGCAGGGTGGCAGAGACCCAGTACTTC
j_gene: TRBJ2-7; abundance: .; d_gene: TRBD2; v_gene: TRBV29-1; CDR3aa: CSVEGGGGLYEQYF; CDR3nt: TGCAGCGTTGAAGGCGGGGGGGGTCTCTACGAGCAGTACTTC
j_gene: TRBJ2-2; abundance: .; d_gene: .; v_gene: TRBV27; CDR3aa: CASSLGSGRGGGELFF; CDR3nt: TGTGCCAGCAGTTTGGGGTCAGGGAGAGGGGGCGGGGAGCTGTTTTTT
j_gene: TRBJ2-7; abundance: few; d_gene: TRBD2; v_gene: TRBV7-2; CDR3aa: CASSPGLVSSYEQYF; CDR3nt: TGTGCCAGCAGCCCAGGACTAGTCAGCTCCTACGAGCAGTACTTC
j_gene: TRBJ1-1; abundance: once; d_gene: .; v_gene: TRBV3-1/TRBV3-2; CDR3aa: CASSQDPLTGWNTEAFF; CDR3nt: TGTGCCAGCAGCCAAGATCCCCTGACAGGTTGGAACACTGAAGCTTTCTTT
j_gene: TRBJ2-5; abundance: .; d_gene: TRBD1; v_gene: TRBV5-6; CDR3aa: CASSRQGRGTQETQYF; CDR3nt: TGTGCCAGCAGCCGACAGGGTAGAGGAACCCAAGAGACCCAGTACTTC
j_gene: TRBJ1-2; abundance: .; d_gene: .; v_gene: TRBV18; CDR3aa: CASSPPSGSYGYTF; CDR3nt: TGTGCCAGCTCACCACCGTCGGGTTCATATGGCTACACCTTC
j_gene: TRBJ2-5; abundance: .; d_gene: TRBD2; v_gene: TRBV6-5; CDR3aa: CASSGTSGVQETQYF; CDR3nt: TGTGCCAGCAGCGGGACTAGCGGAGTTCAAGAGACCCAGTACTTC
j_gene: TRBJ2-3; abundance: .; d_gene: .; v_gene: TRBV5-4; CDR3aa: CASTTWSSTDTQYF; CDR3nt: TGTGCCAGCACGACATGGTCTAGCACAGATACGCAGTATTTT
j_gene: TRBJ2-1; abundance: .; d_gene: TRBD2; v_gene: TRBV4-2; CDR3aa: CASSQREGGYNEQFF; CDR3nt: TGTGCCAGCAGCCAGCGGGAGGGCGGCTACAATGAGCAGTTCTTC
j_gene: TRBJ2-2; abundance: .; d_gene: .; v_gene: TRBV27; CDR3aa: CASSLWRRGTNTGELFF; CDR3nt: TGTGCCAGCAGTTTGTGGAGGAGGGGAACGAACACCGGGGAGCTGTTTTTT
j_gene: TRBJ1-2; abundance: .; d_gene: TRBD1; v_gene: TRBV18; CDR3aa: CASSPQGANYGYTF; CDR3nt: TGTGCCAGCTCACCGCAGGGGGCTAACTATGGCTACACCTTC